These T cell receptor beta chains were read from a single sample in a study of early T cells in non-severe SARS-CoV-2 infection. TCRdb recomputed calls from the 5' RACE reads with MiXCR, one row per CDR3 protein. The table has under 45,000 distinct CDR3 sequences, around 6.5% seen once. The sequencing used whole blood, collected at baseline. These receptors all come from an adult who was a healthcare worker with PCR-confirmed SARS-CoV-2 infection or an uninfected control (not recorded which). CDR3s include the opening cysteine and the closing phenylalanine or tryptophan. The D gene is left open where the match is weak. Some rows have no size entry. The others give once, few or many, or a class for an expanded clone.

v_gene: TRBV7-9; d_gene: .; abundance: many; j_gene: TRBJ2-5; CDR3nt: TGTGCCAGCAGCTTAGAGGCAGGCGGACCGGGTGGGACCCAGTACTTC; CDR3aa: CASSLEAGGPGGTQYF
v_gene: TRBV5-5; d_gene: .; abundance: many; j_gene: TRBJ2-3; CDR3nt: TGTGCCAGCACCAAAGGGGGAAGCACAGATACGCAGTATTTT; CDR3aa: CASTKGGSTDTQYF
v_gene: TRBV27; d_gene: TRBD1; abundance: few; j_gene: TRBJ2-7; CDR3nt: TGTGCCAGCAGGACTAAACCGGGACAGCCCTACGAGCAGTACTTC; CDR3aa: CASRTKPGQPYEQYF
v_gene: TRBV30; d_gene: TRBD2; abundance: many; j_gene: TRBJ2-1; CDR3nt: TGTGCCTTCCAGCGGGAGGGCCCGAATGAGCAGTTCTTC; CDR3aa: CAFQREGPNEQFF
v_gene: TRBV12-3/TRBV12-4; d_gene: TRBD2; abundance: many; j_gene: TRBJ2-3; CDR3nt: TGTGCCAGCAGTTTAGGTAGCGGGAGCACAGATACGCAGTATTTT; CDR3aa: CASSLGSGSTDTQYF
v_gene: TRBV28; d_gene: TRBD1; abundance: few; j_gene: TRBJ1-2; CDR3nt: TGTGCCAGCAGTTTATTGCCAGGGGGCTTTGGCTACACCTTC; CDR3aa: CASSLLPGGFGYTF
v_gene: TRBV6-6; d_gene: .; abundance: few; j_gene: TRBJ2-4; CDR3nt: TGTGCCAGCAGGGACGACTCCTGGGCCAAAAACATTCAGTACTTC; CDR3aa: CASRDDSWAKNIQYF
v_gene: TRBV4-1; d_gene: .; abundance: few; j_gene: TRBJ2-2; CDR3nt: TGCGCCAGCAGCCAAGTTTACACCGGGGAGCTGTTTTTT; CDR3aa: CASSQVYTGELFF
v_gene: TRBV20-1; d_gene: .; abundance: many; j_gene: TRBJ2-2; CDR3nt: TGCAGTGCTAGACCCACAACAGGCAGACGGCACACCGGGGAGCTGTTTTTT; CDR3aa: CSARPTTGRRHTGELFF
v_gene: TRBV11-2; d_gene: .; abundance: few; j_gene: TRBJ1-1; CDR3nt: TGTGCCAGCAGCTACGACAGACCCCGGAGGGAGACTGAAGCTTTCTTT; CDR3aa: CASSYDRPRRETEAFF
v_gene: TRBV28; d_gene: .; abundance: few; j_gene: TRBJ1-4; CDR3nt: TGTGCCAGCGAGCAGCGTAATGAAAAACTGTTTTTT; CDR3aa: CASEQRNEKLFF
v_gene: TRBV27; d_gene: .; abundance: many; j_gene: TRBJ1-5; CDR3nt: TGTGCCAGCAGTTTAGAGGTTAACAGGCAGCAGCCCCAGCATTTT; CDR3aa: CASSLEVNRQQPQHF
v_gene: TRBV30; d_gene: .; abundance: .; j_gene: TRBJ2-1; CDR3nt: TGTGCCTGGAGTTCCTATTACAGGAACAATGAGCAGTTCTTC; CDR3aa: CAWSSYYRNNEQFF
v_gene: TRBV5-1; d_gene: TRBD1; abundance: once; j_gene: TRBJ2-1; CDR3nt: TGCGCCAGCAGCGGGGGACAGAATTCCTACAATGAGCAGTTCTTC; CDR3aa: CASSGGQNSYNEQFF
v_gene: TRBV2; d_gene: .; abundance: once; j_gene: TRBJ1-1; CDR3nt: TGTGCCAGCAGTGTCAGGGAGGACACTGAAGCTTTCTTT; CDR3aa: CASSVREDTEAFF
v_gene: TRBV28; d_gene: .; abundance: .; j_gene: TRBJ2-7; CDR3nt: TGTGCCAGCCGGCAGGGGCCACCCTACGAGCAGTACTTC; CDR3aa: CASRQGPPYEQYF
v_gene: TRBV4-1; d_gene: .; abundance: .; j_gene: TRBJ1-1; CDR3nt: TGCGCCAGCAGCCAAGAGGTGCAGGCCGGTCGCAAAGCTTTCTTT; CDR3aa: CASSQEVQAGRKAFF
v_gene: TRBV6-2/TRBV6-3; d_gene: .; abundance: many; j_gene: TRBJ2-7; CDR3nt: TGTGCCAGCAGTTACCCCGACCAGGTACCCGAGCAGTACTTC; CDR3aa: CASSYPDQVPEQYF
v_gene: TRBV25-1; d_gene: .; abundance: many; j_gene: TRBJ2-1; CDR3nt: TGTGCCAGCAGTGGAACAGGGAGCTCCTACAATGAGCAGTTCTTC; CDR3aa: CASSGTGSSYNEQFF
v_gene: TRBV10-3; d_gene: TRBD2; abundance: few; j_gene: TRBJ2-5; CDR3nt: TGTGCCATCAGTGATTGGCTAGCGGGTAAAGAGACCCAGTACTTC; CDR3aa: CAISDWLAGKETQYF
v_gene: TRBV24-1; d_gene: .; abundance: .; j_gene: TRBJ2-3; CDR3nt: TGTGCCACCAGCGCGCGAAGAATTGGGGGTGGCGCAGATACGCAGTATTTT; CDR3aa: CATSARRIGGGADTQYF
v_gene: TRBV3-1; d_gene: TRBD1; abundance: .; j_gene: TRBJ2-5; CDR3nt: TGTGCCAGCAGCCAAGAGGGACAGGAGACCCAGTACTTC; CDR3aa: CASSQEGQETQYF
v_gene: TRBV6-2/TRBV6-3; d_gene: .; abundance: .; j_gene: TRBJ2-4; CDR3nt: TGTGCCAGCAGTTACCAGAAAATTCAGTACTTC; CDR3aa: CASSYQKIQYF
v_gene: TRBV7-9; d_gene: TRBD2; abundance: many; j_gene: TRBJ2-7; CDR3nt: TGTGCCAGCAGCCTGCTTAGCGGGAGCTCCTACGAGCAGTACTTC; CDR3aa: CASSLLSGSSYEQYF
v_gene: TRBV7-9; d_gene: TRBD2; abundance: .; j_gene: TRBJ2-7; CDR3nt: TGTGCCAGCAGCCTAAAGGGACTAGCGGGAGCAAACGAGCAGTACTTC; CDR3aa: CASSLKGLAGANEQYF
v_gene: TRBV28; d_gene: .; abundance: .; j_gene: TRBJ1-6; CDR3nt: TGTGCCAGCAGTTTCGGCGTGCGAGGTTCACCCCTCCACTTT; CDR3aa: CASSFGVRGSPLHF
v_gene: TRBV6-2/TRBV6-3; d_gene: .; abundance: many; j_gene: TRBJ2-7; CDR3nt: TGTGCCAGCAGTTACTCCGAAGCCACGGAGCAGTACTTC; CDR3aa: CASSYSEATEQYF
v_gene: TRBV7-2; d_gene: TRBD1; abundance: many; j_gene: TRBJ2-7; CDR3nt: TGTGCCAGCAGCATACAGGGGAAAGGGTCCGAGCAGTACTTC; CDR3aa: CASSIQGKGSEQYF
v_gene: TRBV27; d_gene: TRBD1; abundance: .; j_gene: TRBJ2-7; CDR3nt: TGTGCCAGCAGTTTCCGGGACAGGAGTTACGAGCAGTACTTC; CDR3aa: CASSFRDRSYEQYF